This is a list of T cell receptor beta chains from one sample in a study of blood T cells in healthy people across ages. TCRdb called the 5' RACE reads again in MiXCR, with one record for every CDR3 protein. This table has about 1.8 million distinct CDR3 sequences, around half appearing once. Material for sequencing was blood. These receptors were taken from a woman aged 35 to 49 in good health. Both conserved end residues are part of each CDR3. Each record gives: D gene, clone size, J gene, V gene, CDR3 protein, CDR3 DNA. A D gene is named only where the DNA matches it firmly. A clone size is listed for some rows: how often the clone was seen (once, few, many), or a class if it is expanded.

TRBD1,-,TRBJ1-5,TRBV6-1,CVSSVGQINQPQHF,TGTGTCAGCAGCGTGGGACAGATCAATCAGCCCCAGCATTTT
-,-,TRBJ2-2,TRBV20-1,CSARGTRGSGELFF,TGCAGTGCTAGAGGGACTCGAGGATCCGGGGAGCTGTTTTTT
-,-,TRBJ2-7,TRBV6-1,CASSELTQQYF,TGTGCCAGCAGTGAATTGACCCAGCAGTACTTC
-,-,TRBJ1-1,TRBV14,CASSQDRVSTEAFF,TGTGCCAGCAGCCAAGACAGGGTGAGCACTGAAGCTTTCTTT
TRBD1,many,TRBJ2-1,TRBV7-2,CASSPHRGRNEQFF,TGTGCCAGCAGCCCCCACAGGGGGAGGAATGAGCAGTTCTTC
-,-,TRBJ2-1,TRBV6-6,CASATAGDSHNEQFF,TGTGCCAGCGCCACGGCAGGGGATTCCCACAATGAGCAGTTCTTC
-,-,TRBJ1-1,TRBV7-2,CASSLGEDPLNRDEAFF,TGTGCCAGCAGCTTAGGAGAGGACCCTTTAAACAGGGATGAAGCTTTCTTT
-,few,TRBJ1-2,TRBV12-3/TRBV12-4,CASSPKSVYGYTF,TGTGCCAGCAGTCCGAAGTCAGTCTATGGCTACACCTTC
TRBD1,-,TRBJ2-1,TRBV29-1,CSADRGLYNEQFF,TGCAGCGCCGACAGGGGACTTTACAATGAGCAGTTCTTC
-,once,TRBJ2-7,TRBV7-9,CASSNSDRSNYEQYF,TGTGCCAGCAGCAACAGCGACAGGTCAAACTACGAGCAGTACTTC
-,-,TRBJ2-1,TRBV15,CATSRDTWGGEQFF,TGTGCCACCAGCAGAGATACTTGGGGAGGCGAGCAGTTCTTC
-,-,TRBJ1-4,TRBV7-9,CASSLAEAGGKLFF,TGTGCCAGCAGCTTAGCTGAGGCAGGAGGAAAACTGTTTTTT
TRBD1,few,TRBJ2-7,TRBV6-1,CASSAWDSFTTLGFMTGEYF,TGTGCCAGCAGTGCATGGGACAGTTTCACTACCCTTGGGTTCATGACCGGGGAGTACTTC
TRBD1,few,TRBJ2-3,TRBV7-2,CASSFWDSLPDTQYF,TGTGCCAGCAGCTTCTGGGACAGCCTGCCAGATACGCAGTATTTT
-,few,TRBJ2-4,TRBV20-1,CSARLTGETNIQYF,TGCAGTGCTAGACTGACTGGAGAAACAAACATTCAGTACTTC
TRBD1,-,TRBJ2-1,TRBV14,CASSQGWDSYNERFF,TGTGCCAGCAGCCAAGGTTGGGACAGTTACAATGAGCGGTTCTTC
-,once,TRBJ1-1,TRBV9,CASGTGQTSAFF,TGTGCCAGCGGCACAGGACAGACCTCTGCTTTCTTT
-,-,TRBJ2-7,TRBV20-1,CSAHLGAIYYEQYF,TGCAGTGCGCACCTTGGGGCCATCTACTACGAGCAGTACTTC
-,few,TRBJ2-1,TRBV5-1,CASSLGRPYEQFF,TGCGCCAGCAGCTTGGGCCGCCCCTATGAGCAGTTCTTC
TRBD2,few,TRBJ2-4,TRBV4-2,CASSQDGGGGSKNIQYF,TGTGCCAGCAGCCAAGATGGCGGGGGGGGGTCCAAAAACATTCAGTACTTC
-,few,TRBJ2-5,TRBV7-9,CASGPLGLETQYF,TGTGCCAGCGGGCCGTTAGGCTTGGAGACCCAGTACTTC
-,-,TRBJ2-5,TRBV5-1,CASSLPGAFQTQYF,TGCGCCAGCAGCTTGCCCGGAGCCTTCCAGACCCAGTACTTC
-,-,TRBJ2-4,TRBV6-1,CASTRDRNIQYF,TGTGCCAGCACTCGTGACAGAAACATTCAGTACTTC
-,-,TRBJ2-7,TRBV21-1,CASSTRLSYEQYF,TGTGCCAGCAGCACCCGTCTAAGCTACGAGCAGTACTTC
-,-,TRBJ1-6,TRBV4-3,CASSRAALDNSPLHF,TGCGCCAGCAGCCGGGCAGCTCTTGATAATTCACCCCTCCACTTT
TRBD1,-,TRBJ2-1,TRBV6-6,CASRRGTGLQYNEQFF,TGTGCCAGCAGACGAGGGACAGGGCTACAATACAATGAGCAGTTCTTC
TRBD1,-,TRBJ1-2,TRBV6-5,CATYLRSGGPHYGYTF,TGTGCCACTTATCTCCGATCAGGGGGCCCGCACTATGGCTACACCTTC
-,-,TRBJ1-2,TRBV12-3/TRBV12-4,CASSRRDYGYTF,TGTGCCAGCTCTCGGCGGGACTATGGCTACACCTTC
-,few,TRBJ1-1,TRBV4-2,CASSQDLSNTEAFF,TGTGCCAGCAGCCAAGATTTATCGAACACTGAAGCTTTCTTT
TRBD2,once,TRBJ2-3,TRBV7-2,CASSYNADGRDTQYF,TGTGCCAGCAGCTATAATGCGGACGGGAGGGATACGCAGTATTTT
-,-,TRBJ2-2,TRBV20-1,CSARDYDTRNTGELFF,TGCAGTGCTAGAGATTATGACACCAGGAACACCGGGGAGCTGTTTTTT
-,-,TRBJ1-5,TRBV7-2,CASSLFENQPQHF,TGTGCCAGCAGCTTGTTCGAGAATCAGCCCCAGCATTTT